This TCR beta chain originates from a study of blood T cell repertoires in COVID-19. Study background: Acute and convalescent COVID-19 specimens originated in the United States, Italy and Spain. T cells, B-cell-depleted T cells, or PBMCs provided the cDNA or gDNA that served as material.

The V end was cut by 6 bases, the J end by 0 bases, with 12 bases between. Germline assignment: CDR1 SGHTA and CDR2 FQGNSA. This CDR3 has 15 residues. In the original processing: The assay estimated nucleated cells by amplifying reference gene primers. TCRdb's copy holds only in-frame clones and misses some; the assay was immunoSEQ multiplex PCR. V and J calls and clone size follow that table, whereas D and trimming were derived from the DNA. The data show fewer than 100,000 clones, 80% to 90% seen once. This clone was counted once. The source of this sequence is a woman aged 80 or older with acute or convalescent COVID-19. The chain carries TRBV7-2 and TRBJ1-5; D remains unclear. The specimen was peripheral blood. The CDR3 loop is CASSSGGYSNQPQHF. In DNA, the CDR3 is TGTGCCAGCAGTTCGGGCGGGTATAGCAATCAGCCCCAGCATTTT.